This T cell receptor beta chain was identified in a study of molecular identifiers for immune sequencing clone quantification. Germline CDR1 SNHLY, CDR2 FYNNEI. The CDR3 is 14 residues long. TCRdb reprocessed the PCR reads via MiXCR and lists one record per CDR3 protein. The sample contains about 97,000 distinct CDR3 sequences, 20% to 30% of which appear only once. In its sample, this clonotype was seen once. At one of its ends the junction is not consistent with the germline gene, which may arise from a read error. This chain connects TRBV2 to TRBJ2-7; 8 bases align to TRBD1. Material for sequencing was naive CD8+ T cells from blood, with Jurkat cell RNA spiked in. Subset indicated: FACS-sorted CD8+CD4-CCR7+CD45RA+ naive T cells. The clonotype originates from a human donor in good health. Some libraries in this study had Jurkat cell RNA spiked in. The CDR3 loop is CASRETGAAYEQNF. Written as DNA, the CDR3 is TGTGCCAGCAGGGAGACAGGGGCTGCGTACGAGCAGAACTTC.